The rows below give T cell receptor beta chains drawn from one sample of a study of T-cell reconstitution after alpha-beta-depleted transplantation in children. TCRdb fed the PCR reads into MiXCR, producing one record per CDR3 protein. The sample comprises 100,000 or so distinct CDR3 sequences, roughly 15% of which are singletons, and around a fifth rests with the top ten. The sequenced sample was PBMCs, mostly from graft donor cells, obtained 180 days after TCRalphabeta/CD19-depleted stem cell transplant. Receptors originate from a male patient aged 2-10 years who had a stem cell transplant for acute lymphoblastic leukemia, so the T cells may come from the graft donor. CDR3s include the opening cysteine and the closing phenylalanine or tryptophan. The D gene is left open where the match is weak. Rows may omit the clone size; those that give it use once, few, many or a size class.

few,TRBV20-1,TRBJ1-6,-,CSARIRGYNSPLHF,TGCAGTGCTAGAATACGTGGATATAATTCACCCCTCCACTTT
-,TRBV3-1,TRBJ2-2,-,CASRQGTGELFF,TGTGCCAGCAGACAGGGCACCGGGGAGCTGTTTTTT
-,TRBV7-8,TRBJ2-5,-,CASRTNTQETQYF,TGTGCCAGCAGGACGAACACTCAAGAGACCCAGTACTTC
few,TRBV7-2,TRBJ1-4,TRBD1,CASSSDRGSEKLFF,TGTGCCAGCAGCTCCGACAGGGGAAGTGAAAAACTGTTTTTT
few,TRBV20-1,TRBJ1-2,-,CSALKVWTRYDYGYTF,TGCAGTGCTCTCAAAGTTTGGACACGGTATGACTATGGCTACACCTTC
-,TRBV7-6,TRBJ1-2,-,CASSSDRTGYTF,TGTGCCAGCAGCTCCGACAGGACGGGCTACACCTTC
many,TRBV7-6,TRBJ2-7,-,CASSSGTSDLGEQYF,TGTGCCAGCAGCTCAGGAACTAGTGACTTGGGGGAGCAGTACTTC
-,TRBV10-3,TRBJ2-6,-,CAISEGDPGPGANVLTF,TGTGCCATCAGTGAAGGAGATCCAGGACCTGGGGCCAACGTCCTGACTTTC
few,TRBV11-2,TRBJ2-3,-,CASSLEDRDTQYF,TGTGCCAGCAGCTTAGAAGACAGAGATACGCAGTATTTT
few,TRBV7-2,TRBJ2-7,TRBD2,CASSLDGGAREQYF,TGTGCCAGCAGCTTAGACGGGGGGGCCCGCGAGCAGTACTTC
few,TRBV10-3,TRBJ2-2,TRBD1,CAISDDWTGGIGELFF,TGTGCCATCAGCGACGATTGGACAGGGGGTATTGGGGAGCTGTTTTTT
many,TRBV5-1,TRBJ2-2,-,CASSLKGPGELFF,TGCGCCAGCAGCTTGAAGGGGCCCGGGGAGCTGTTTTTT
few,TRBV19,TRBJ2-4,-,CASSIWAGGTKNIQYF,TGTGCCAGTAGTATTTGGGCTGGAGGGACCAAAAACATTCAGTACTTC
-,TRBV27,TRBJ1-4,-,CASRPREFVDEKLFF,TGTGCCAGCAGACCCAGGGAGTTCGTGGATGAAAAACTGTTTTTT
few,TRBV20-1,TRBJ2-1,TRBD1,CSAGVTGGGYLRQFF,TGCAGTGCAGGAGTGACAGGGGGCGGCTACTTGAGGCAGTTCTTC
few,TRBV9,TRBJ1-6,-,CASSVEPDSPLHF,TGTGCCAGCAGCGTAGAGCCAGATTCACCCCTCCACTTT
-,TRBV11-1,TRBJ2-4,TRBD2,CASSSPGLAGGTLAKNIQYF,TGTGCCAGCAGCTCACCGGGACTAGCGGGGGGGACCTTAGCCAAAAACATTCAGTACTTC
many,TRBV5-6,TRBJ2-1,-,CASSPRWGGPQEQFF,TGTGCCAGCAGCCCGAGGTGGGGGGGCCCGCAGGAGCAGTTCTTC
-,TRBV20-1,TRBJ2-7,TRBD1,CSASRQGREQYF,TGCAGTGCTAGTAGACAGGGGAGGGAGCAGTACTTC
-,TRBV27,TRBJ2-1,-,CASSRLESSYNEQFF,TGTGCCAGCAGTCGACTAGAAAGCTCCTACAATGAGCAGTTCTTC
few,TRBV9,TRBJ2-5,TRBD2,CASSRGGLAGGGETQYF,TGTGCCAGCAGCCGAGGGGGACTAGCGGGGGGCGGAGAGACCCAGTACTTC
many,TRBV3-1,TRBJ2-5,-,CASSLGAAETQYF,TGTGCCAGCAGCCTAGGAGCGGCAGAGACCCAGTACTTC
-,TRBV3-1,TRBJ1-5,-,CTSCLGGLDQFSNQPQHF,TGTACCAGCTGTTTAGGGGGTCTCGACCAATTTAGCAATCAGCCCCAGCATTTT
-,TRBV12-3/TRBV12-4,TRBJ2-2,-,CASRPSGTTTGELFF,TGTGCCAGCAGACCTTCCGGGACAACCACCGGGGAGCTGTTTTTT
many,TRBV7-2,TRBJ2-1,-,CASSPMGANEQFF,TGTGCCAGCAGCCCCATGGGGGCCAATGAGCAGTTCTTC
-,TRBV7-7,TRBJ2-1,-,CASSAGREQFF,TGTGCCAGCAGCGCGGGGCGTGAGCAGTTCTTC
-,TRBV5-1,TRBJ2-3,-,CASSFNGSPDTQYF,TGCGCCAGCAGCTTTAACGGGAGCCCAGATACGCAGTATTTT
few,TRBV6-5,TRBJ2-6,-,CASSYSSGLANVLTF,TGTGCCAGCAGTTACTCCTCGGGACTGGCCAACGTCCTGACTTTC
few,TRBV12-3/TRBV12-4,TRBJ1-6,-,CANPSNSPLHF,TGTGCCAATCCCTCGAATTCACCCCTCCACTTT
many,TRBV28,TRBJ1-1,-,CASISPGSTEAFF,TGTGCCAGCATTTCCCCGGGGTCGACTGAAGCTTTCTTT
many,TRBV7-9,TRBJ1-1,-,CASSFGLSKMGPNTEAFF,TGTGCCAGCAGCTTCGGACTTTCCAAAATGGGTCCGAACACTGAAGCTTTCTTT
few,TRBV12-3/TRBV12-4,TRBJ2-5,-,CASSFRTGGAGETQYF,TGTGCCAGCAGTTTCAGGACCGGGGGAGCGGGAGAGACCCAGTACTTC
-,TRBV27,TRBJ2-5,TRBD2,CASSPLAGTGETQYF,TGTGCCAGCAGTCCCCTAGCGGGGACCGGAGAGACCCAGTACTTC
few,TRBV6-2/TRBV6-3,TRBJ2-7,-,CASSRAHYEQYF,TGTGCCAGCAGCCGGGCCCACTACGAGCAGTACTTC
-,TRBV27,TRBJ1-4,-,CASSLTRDTGEKLFF,TGTGCCAGCAGTTTAACCCGGGACACCGGTGAAAAACTGTTTTTT
many,TRBV20-1,TRBJ2-1,TRBD2,CSARDSGDNEQFF,TGCAGTGCTAGAGATAGCGGGGACAATGAGCAGTTCTTC